The rows below give T cell receptor beta chains drawn from one sample of a study of T-cell reconstitution after alpha-beta-depleted transplantation in children. TCRdb passed the PCR reads through MiXCR, listing each CDR3 protein once. Altogether about 980,000 distinct CDR3 sequences are present, about 26% being singletons, with the ten largest covering roughly 30%. The source was PBMCs, mostly from graft donor cells, collected 360 days after TCRalphabeta/CD19-depleted stem cell transplant. The receptors stem from a boy younger than two who had a stem cell transplant for SCID, so the T cells may come from the graft donor. Each CDR3 is given with its conserved first and last residue. Each record gives: CDR3 length, V gene, J gene, D gene, clone size, CDR3 DNA, CDR3 protein. D genes are given only for firm matches. Not all rows give a size; the values are once, few, many and, for expanded clones, a class.

>15|TRBV27|TRBJ2-7|-|few
TGTGCCAGCAGTTTCATCGGGGGGCGAACCTACGAGCAGTACTTC
CASSFIGGRTYEQYF
>15|TRBV7-9|TRBJ2-7|-|few
TGTGCCAGCAGCCTACGGGACGGAGGATCCTACGAGCAGTACTTC
CASSLRDGGSYEQYF
>15|TRBV5-4|TRBJ2-1|TRBD1|-
TGTGCCAGCAGCTTGGGGGTGGGACAGGGGTATGTGGTGTTCTTC
CASSLGVGQGYVVFF
>17|TRBV4-1|TRBJ2-7|-|-
TGCGCCAGCAGCCAGGAGGAAACCGGCCGCAATCACCACGAGCAGTACTTC
CASSQEETGRNHHEQYF
>15|TRBV5-5|TRBJ2-2|TRBD2|few
TGTGCCAGCAGCTCCACAGCGGGGCTCACCGGGGAGCTGTTTTTT
CASSSTAGLTGELFF
>12|TRBV29-1|TRBJ2-1|-|-
TGCAGCGTCGCTGTATGGGACAATGAGCAGTTCTTC
CSVAVWDNEQFF
>16|TRBV5-1|TRBJ2-4|-|-
TGCGCCAGCATGATAGGGCCCGCCGGGGCCAAAAACATTCAGTACTTC
CASMIGPAGAKNIQYF
>15|TRBV7-9|TRBJ1-1|-|-
TGTGCCAGCAGCTTAATAGGAACGGCGAACACTGAAGCTTTCTTT
CASSLIGTANTEAFF
>13|TRBV7-2|TRBJ1-2|-|few
TGTGCCAGCAGCCGTAGTGTCCGCTATGGCTACACCTTC
CASSRSVRYGYTF
>13|TRBV20-1|TRBJ1-3|-|-
TGCAGTGCCACCCACTCCTCTGGAAACACCATATATTTT
CSATHSSGNTIYF
>15|TRBV5-5|TRBJ2-4|-|few
TGTGCCAGCAGCCCCGGGCGGGCAGCCAAAAACATTCAGTACTTC
CASSPGRAAKNIQYF
>14|TRBV12-3/TRBV12-4|TRBJ1-2|-|-
TGTGCCAGCAGTTTCGCCGAGGGAAAGGGCGGCTACACCTTC
CASSFAEGKGGYTF
>17|TRBV7-9|TRBJ2-5|TRBD1|-
TGTGCCAGCAGCTTAACCCCACTTACGGACAGGGGAGAGACCCAGTACTTC
CASSLTPLTDRGETQYF
>15|TRBV9|TRBJ1-4|TRBD1|-
TGTGCCAGCAGCCCCAGCGGGACAGGGGGCGAAAAACTGTTTTTT
CASSPSGTGGEKLFF
>17|TRBV7-9|TRBJ2-3|-|-
TGTGCCAGCAGCTTAGTCATGGGGGAAATCGCTCCCGGTACGCAGTATTTT
CASSLVMGEIAPGTQYF
>17|TRBV13|TRBJ1-1|-|-
TGTGCCAGCAGCTTAATTGGGTTTTTGTCGTTCGGGACTGAAGCTTTCTTT
CASSLIGFLSFGTEAFF
>14|TRBV15|TRBJ1-1|-|many
TGTGCCACCAGCAGACAGGGACACGACACTGAAGCTTTCTTT
CATSRQGHDTEAFF
>13|TRBV18|TRBJ1-1|-|few
TGTGCCAGCTCACCTGTGGTGAACACTGAAGCTTTCTTT
CASSPVVNTEAFF
>15|TRBV7-2|TRBJ2-5|TRBD1|few
TGTGCCAGCAGCTCCCAGTGGACAGGGGGAGAGACCCAGTACTTC
CASSSQWTGGETQYF
>15|TRBV29-1|TRBJ2-3|-|few
TGCAGCGTTGAAGGCCTAGCACCCAGCACAGATACGCAGTATTTT
CSVEGLAPSTDTQYF
>12|TRBV12-3/TRBV12-4|TRBJ1-2|-|few
TGTGCCAGCGCGACGGGGGGCGCCGGCTACACCTTC
CASATGGAGYTF
>16|TRBV21-1|TRBJ2-7|-|-
TGTGCCAGCAGCAAAATCGACAGGGGTGAAGATCACGAGCAGTACTTC
CASSKIDRGEDHEQYF